These 20 T cell receptor beta chains were all obtained from the same sample, sequenced in a study of Graves' ophthalmopathy and Graves' hyperthyroidism. Researchers took RNA transcripts and amplified TCR beta CDR3 regions from them. RT-PCR with HTBI primers came first, then second-round multiplex PCR. MiXCR, run by TCRdb on the multiplex PCR reads, gives a single entry per CDR3 protein. The table has around 400,000 distinct CDR3 sequences, more than 20% seen once. Specimen: peripheral blood. The receptor source for this set is a woman aged 18-30 years with stable Graves' hyperthyroidism.

This clonotype was counted at least ten times. The rearrangement uses TRBV28 and TRBJ2-4, with a possible D match to TRBD1 (6 bases). The length of the CDR3 is 15 residues. V was cut by 5 bases and J by 1 base, with 12 bases left in between. Germline CDR1 MDHEN, CDR2 SYDVKM. CDR3 coding DNA: TGTGCCAGCAGTCTTTGGCAGGGGGCCAAAAACATTCAGTACTTC. Translation gives CASSLWQGAKNIQYF.

Many counts were recorded for this clonotype. The gene calls are TRBV12-3 or TRBV12-4 and TRBJ2-6; the D is unclear. The CDR3 has 15 amino acids. V lost 5 bases, J lost 0 bases, and 8 bases lay in between. The DNA of the CDR3 is TGTGCCAGCAGTCCTCATAGCTCTGGGGCCAACGTCCTGACTTTC. Translated, it gives CASSPHSSGANVLTF.

At least ten counts were recorded for this clonotype. The chain couples TRBV18 to TRBJ1-1; 9 nucleotides agree with TRBD1. CDR1 is KGHSH, CDR2 LQKENI, per germline. The CDR3 is made up of 13 amino acids. The V and J ends lost 2 bases and 5 bases, in that order; junction bases with no gene match: 0. The CDR3 sequence is CASSPDRGTEAFF. Written as DNA, the CDR3 is TGTGCCAGCTCACCAGACAGGGGGACTGAAGCTTTCTTT.

As to this clonotype: A single base separates this from a much larger clone, so it may be a read error. The chain joins TRBV20-1 to TRBJ2-5, with 7 bases fitting TRBD2. The CDR3 has 12 amino acids. CDR1 is DFQATT and CDR2 is SNEGSKA in the germline V gene (reference sequence). The CDR3 protein is CSAPSGQETKYF. CDR3 nucleotides: TGCAGCGCCCCTAGCGGACAAGAGACCAAGTACTTC.

In this sample, this clonotype turned up many times. The CDR3 bases are TGTGCCAGTAGAACCGGGACAGGGCCCAATCAGCCCCAGCATTTT. This gives the protein CASRTGTGPNQPQHF. The chain employs TRBV19 and TRBJ1-5; TRBD1 agrees at 9 bases. Looked up from germline, CDR1 is LNHDA and CDR2 is SQIVND (reference sequence). J gave up 3 bases and V 6 bases, and 6 bases lay outside the gene matches. This CDR3 spans 15 amino acids.

This clonotype was found many times. The chain combines TRBV15 with TRBJ2-7, with TRBD2 matching 11 bases. CDR3 size: 14 residues. The V and J ends lost 5 bases and 4 bases, in that order; junction bases with no gene match: 4. CDR1 LNHNV and CDR2 YYDKDF come from the germline V gene (reference sequence). The CDR3 nucleotides are TGTGCCACCAGCGGGGGACTAGCGGTATACGAGCAGTACTTC. Encoded protein: CATSGGLAVYEQYF.

Only a few counts were recorded for this clonotype. V usage is TRBV11-2 and J usage is TRBJ2-7; 11 nucleotides match TRBD1. V lost 5 bases to trimming and J lost 2 bases; unmatched junction nucleotides: 8. Germline V lookup: CDR1 SGHAT, CDR2 FQNNGV. The CDR3 runs to 16 residues. In nucleotides, the CDR3 is TGTGCCAGCAGCCGAAGGCGGACAGGGGGCACCTACGAGCAGTACTTC. Protein product: CASSRRRTGGTYEQYF.

This clonotype was found many times. The J gene is TRBJ2-7, the V gene TRBV12-3 or TRBV12-4; 7 bases map to TRBD1. The CDR3 is 14 residues long. J gave up 7 bases and V 1 base, and 7 bases lay outside the gene matches. The CDR3 nucleotides read TGTGCCAGCAGTTTAGAAGGGGGCGCACGGGAGCAGTACTTC. It specifies CASSLEGGAREQYF.

The table lists this clonotype with a few counts. This chain joins TRBV30 and TRBJ1-2; no definite D call. This CDR3 region has 14 residues. V lost 3 bases, J lost 8 bases, and 19 bases lay in between. Germline loops: CDR1 GTSNPN, CDR2 SVGIG (reference sequence). The CDR3 here is CAWRSGLGLSGYTF. CDR3 DNA sequence: TGTGCCTGGAGAAGCGGGCTCGGGCTGAGCGGCTACACCTTC.

This clonotype was recorded at least ten times. This rearrangement joins TRBV6-5 to TRBJ1-1; D is unresolved. The CDR3 extends over 12 amino acids. Per germline, CDR1 MNHEY and CDR2 SVGAGI. Trimming removed 6 bases from V and 3 bases from J, with 8 bases in between. CDR3 amino acids: CASRRSDTEAFF. The CDR3 coding sequence is TGTGCCAGCAGGAGGTCAGACACTGAAGCTTTCTTT.

This clonotype showed up many times. The chain employs TRBV20-1 and TRBJ1-5, with 10 bases fitting TRBD1. The CDR3 consists of 14 residues. The V gene end was trimmed by 6 bases and the J gene end by 5 bases; junction bases not matched to a gene: 7. From germline, CDR1 is DFQATT and CDR2 SNEGSKA (reference sequence). CDR3 DNA sequence: TGCAGTGCAGAGGGACAGGGGATAGATCAGCCCCAGCATTTT. This encodes CSAEGQGIDQPQHF.

The chain employs TRBV30 and TRBJ1-2, with D maybe TRBD1 (5 bases). The germline V gene has CDR1 GTSNPN and CDR2 SVGIG (reference sequence). V gave up 7 bases and J gave up 4 bases, with 13 bases separating them. This CDR3 is 12 amino acids long. DNA for the CDR3: TGTGCCTCATCGGGGGTAGGCTATGGCTACACCTTC. Amino acid sequence: CASSGVGYGYTF.

In its sample, this clonotype was seen many times. The genes are TRBV24-1 and TRBJ2-5, with TRBD2 matching over 7 bases. The J segment lost 0 bases and the V segment lost 7 bases, leaving 10 bases of the junction unmatched. This CDR3 is built from 16 residues. Germline loops: CDR1 KGHDR, CDR2 SFDVKD. CDR3 region: CATSPGGSGYQETQYF. The CDR3, as DNA: TGTGCCACCAGCCCTGGGGGTAGCGGGTACCAAGAGACCCAGTACTTC.

The chain has TRBV5-5 and TRBJ2-5, with a tentative D call TRBD1 (6 bases). V was clipped by 6 bases and J by 2 bases, with 20 bases between them. The CDR3 extends over 16 amino acids. Germline CDR1 and CDR2: SGHKS and YYEKEE (reference sequence). DNA for the CDR3: TGTGCCAGCAACACCAAACAGGGTTGGAAACAAGAGACCCAGTACTTC. Amino acid sequence: CASNTKQGWKQETQYF. Combining the CDR3 with reference TRBV5-5 and TRBJ2-5 gives the whole variable domain DAGVTQSPTHLIKTRGQQVTLRCSPISGHKSVSWYQQVLGQGPQFIFQYYEKEERGRGNFPDRFSARQFPNYSSELNVNALLLGDSALYLCASNTKQGWKQETQYFGPGTRLLVL.

This clonotype was found many times. The CDR3, as DNA: TGCAGTGCCCCGGGACTAGCGGAAGGGACCCAGTACTTC. Its translation: CSAPGLAEGTQYF. The chain joins TRBV20-1 to TRBJ2-5; 11 bases align to TRBD2. Germline values: CDR1 DFQATT, CDR2 SNEGSKA (reference sequence). The CDR3 consists of 13 residues. V lost 6 bases to trimming and J lost 7 bases; unmatched junction nucleotides: 7.

The sample holds many counts of this clonotype. This chain joins TRBV9 and TRBJ2-3; TRBD2 agrees at 15 bases. The CDR3 consists of 15 residues. Losses at the gene ends were 6 bases for V and 4 bases for J; bases not matched to a gene: 3. Germline CDR1 SGDLS, CDR2 YYNGEE. In nucleotides, the CDR3 is TGTGCCAGCACCCGGACTAGCGGGGGGGCAGATACGCAGTATTTT. It codes for CASTRTSGGADTQYF.

This clonotype was detected many times. The gene calls are TRBV27 and TRBJ2-7, with D unclear. CDR1 and CDR2 (germline): MNHEY, SMNVEV (reference sequence). The CDR3 loop spans 13 amino acids. Trimming pared 3 bases from V and 3 bases from J, leaving 9 bases between. The CDR3 sequence is CASSLVGDYEQYF. The CDR3 region has the DNA TGTGCCAGCAGTTTGGTAGGAGACTACGAGCAGTACTTC.

To note about this clonotype: The conserved phenylalanine or tryptophan normally closing the CDR3 is absent here, so this likely arose from a read error. The chain employs TRBV6-1 and TRBJ2-7; D is perhaps TRBD2 (6 bases). The CDR3 runs to 12 residues. Per the germline V gene, CDR1 is MNHNS and CDR2 is SASEGT. Trimming removed 9 bases from V and 5 bases from J, with 14 bases in between. Here the CDR3 reads CARRGSYHEQYY. CDR3 DNA sequence: TGTGCCAGACGGGGGTCGTACCACGAGCAGTACTAC.

This clonotype was recorded many times. Here the CDR3 DNA reads TGCAGTGCTGCTACTCGGGGAGCGTTAGAGACCCAGTACTTC. It is translated as CSAATRGALETQYF. The V and J genes are TRBV20-1 and TRBJ2-5; TRBD2 is a possible D gene (5 bases). V lost 5 bases to trimming and J lost 4 bases, with 17 bases between them. There are 14 residues in the CDR3. The germline gives CDR1 DFQATT, CDR2 SNEGSKA (reference sequence).

At least ten counts were recorded for this clonotype. The rearrangement joins TRBV18 to TRBJ2-7; D not certain. The V and J ends lost 2 bases and 3 bases respectively, with 14 bases between them. This CDR3 is built from 15 residues. Germline assignment: CDR1 KGHSH and CDR2 LQKENI. CDR3 sequence (DNA): TGTGCCAGCTCACCAGGTACCCCCCGCTTCTACGAGCAGTACTTC. This codes for CASSPGTPRFYEQYF.